This T cell receptor (beta chain) was sequenced in a study of human T cells and chemical hapten exposure. CDR1 LGHNA and CDR2 YNFKEQ come from the germline V gene. V lost 0 bases, J lost 13 bases, and 10 bases stayed unmatched. This CDR3 has 15 amino acids. Time point indicated: patch test 2, 6 weeks after DPC sensitization. This sample's treatment: therapeutic diphenylcyclopropenone sensitization with weekly scalp DPC. Study processing details: Per-sample TCR counts ranged from about 20,000 to 700,000, median about 90,000. A single record per CDR3 protein comes from TCRdb applying MiXCR to the RACE reads. The V and J calls and clone size come from TCRdb's table, not from the authors' own analysis. Among about 94,000 distinct CDR3 sequences listed, about 9.3% were seen once. This clonotype was picked up many times. What it binds is unknown. The study, taken as a whole, reports: Among expanded TCRs, significantly more large CDR3 similarity clusters formed than among controls. TCRs exceeding 1 in 1000 frequency stayed unchanged with DPC sensitization.

The chain employs TRBV4-2 and TRBJ2-4; 9 bases agree with TRBD2. This clonotype was obtained from a woman aged 40-49 years with alopecia areata. Some clones in this sample may be carry-over from other donors' samples. Sequences were derived from whole blood, sampled in connection with sensitization to the hapten diphenylcyclopropenone (DPC). CDR3 coding DNA: TGTGCCAGCAGCCAAGATTCGGCTAGCGGGAACCTCCAGTACTTC. This translates into CASSQDSASGNLQYF.